Listed below are T cell receptor beta chains from one sample, sequenced in a study of beta chain features in type 1 diabetes. Generated by immunoSEQ multiplex PCR, the TCRdb table keeps only in-frame clones and is missing some. This sample has hundreds of thousands of clones; 11% to 15% occur once, and the top ten carry approximately 0.039%. Sequencing was performed on naive CD4+ T cells from blood. These receptors all stem from a man in his late teens or twenties with type 1 diabetes. The CDR3 runs from the conserved cysteine through the conserved F or W. A D gene is named only where the DNA matches it firmly. Not every row has a clone size; where given, it reads once, few, many or a size class.

d_call	v_call	clone_size	j_call	cdr3_nt	cdr3_aa
NA	TRBV9	few	TRBJ2-7	TGTGCCAGCAGCGTAGCCCCGGACAGCTACTACGAGCAGTACTTC	CASSVAPDSYYEQYF
TRBD1	TRBV19	NA	TRBJ2-1	TGTGCCAGTAGTCAATGGGGACAGGGCTTCAATGAGCAGTTCTTC	CASSQWGQGFNEQFF
NA	TRBV29-1	few	TRBJ2-3	TGCAGCGTTGGGCCGTGGGATACGCAGTATTTT	CSVGPWDTQYF
NA	TRBV9	NA	TRBJ2-5	TGTGCCAGCAGCGTAGGAGTCTCCCAAGAGACCCAGTACTTC	CASSVGVSQETQYF
TRBD1	TRBV18	few	TRBJ1-2	TGTGCCAGCTCACCGGCCGCGGACAGGGACTATGGCTACACCTTC	CASSPAADRDYGYTF
NA	TRBV5-1	few	TRBJ2-5	TGCGCCAGCAGCTCGCGGGGCCAGTGGTACCAAGAGACCCAGTACTTC	CASSSRGQWYQETQYF
TRBD2	TRBV4-2	few	TRBJ2-2	TGTGCCAGCAGCGTCCGGGGGGCCGGGGAGCTGTTTTTT	CASSVRGAGELFF
NA	TRBV11-2	few	TRBJ2-3	TGTGCCAGCAGCTTAGGGCACGGATCGTCGAATACGCAGTATTTT	CASSLGHGSSNTQYF
TRBD2	TRBV10-3	few	TRBJ2-3	TGTGCCATCATAAGGACTAGCGGGAGCAAACCTAGCACAGATACGCAGTATTTT	CAIIRTSGSKPSTDTQYF
TRBD1	TRBV4-3	few	TRBJ1-4	TGCGCCAGCAGCCAAGAGGCGTGGGACAGATGGGAAAAACTGTTTTTT	CASSQEAWDRWEKLFF
NA	TRBV29-1	NA	TRBJ2-4	TGCAGCGTTCGCGCGTGGGGGGTTTTCGGAAACATTCAGTACTTC	CSVRAWGVFGNIQYF
NA	TRBV6-5	few	TRBJ2-7	TGTGCCAGCAGTGAAAGGGGCAGCTCCTACGAGCAGTACTTC	CASSERGSSYEQYF
NA	TRBV7-2	NA	TRBJ1-1	TGTGCCAGCAGCTTAAGAGAAAGGGTCGGTGAAGCTTTCTTT	CASSLRERVGEAFF
NA	TRBV2	NA	TRBJ2-7	TGTGCCAGCAGTGATAAACCATCGAACTACGAGCAGTACTTC	CASSDKPSNYEQYF
NA	TRBV6-5	few	TRBJ2-1	TGTGCCAGCAGTCCCACTCAGGTGGGATACAATGAGCAGTTCTTC	CASSPTQVGYNEQFF
TRBD2	TRBV7-2	few	TRBJ2-7	TGTGCCAGCACCCTGTCTAGCGGGAGGTCCTACGAGCAGTACTTC	CASTLSSGRSYEQYF
TRBD1	TRBV10-3	few	TRBJ2-1	TGTGCCACAACTACGGGACAGGGGGACAATGAGCAGTTCTTC	CATTTGQGDNEQFF
NA	TRBV7-2	once	TRBJ1-6	TGTGCCAGCAGCGTACTGGGGAGGGATAATTCACCCCTCCACTTT	CASSVLGRDNSPLHF
NA	TRBV23-1	few	TRBJ2-1	TGCGCCAGCGCCGAGGGGATCTCGAGGGTCAATGAGCAGTTCTTC	CASAEGISRVNEQFF
NA	TRBV5-1	few	TRBJ1-4	TGCGCCAGCAGCTTGTCGGGGCCAACTAATGAAAAACTGTTTTTT	CASSLSGPTNEKLFF
NA	TRBV7-2	NA	TRBJ2-5	TGTGCCAGCACCGTCCAGTTACGGGAGACCCAGTACTTC	CASTVQLRETQYF
NA	TRBV5-4	once	TRBJ1-6	TGTGCCAGCAGCGGAGGGGGGTCCTATAATTCACCCCTCCACTTT	CASSGGGSYNSPLHF
NA	TRBV6-6	NA	TRBJ2-3	TGTGCCAGCAAAAAGGATACGCAGTATTTT	CASKKDTQYF
TRBD1	TRBV5-6	few	TRBJ2-4	TGTGCCAGCAGCATAGACAGGGGCAGGGACATTCAGTACTTC	CASSIDRGRDIQYF
TRBD1	TRBV29-1	few	TRBJ2-3	TGCAGCGTTGAAGGTGGCAGGGGGCTTGGAGATACGCAGTATTTT	CSVEGGRGLGDTQYF
TRBD1	TRBV28	few	TRBJ2-2	TGTGCCAGCAGGCACAGGGGGCGCGGGGAGCTGTTTTTT	CASRHRGRGELFF
NA	TRBV10-3	NA	TRBJ2-2	TGTGCCATCAGTGATAAGGCTAGCACCAACACCGGGGAGCTGTTTTTT	CAISDKASTNTGELFF
NA	TRBV4-2	NA	TRBJ1-1	TGTGCCAGCAGCCAAGAAACGGCAGGGATGGCTGAAGCTTTCTTT	CASSQETAGMAEAFF
TRBD1	TRBV7-9	NA	TRBJ1-2	TGTGCCAGCAGCTTAGCGGCGGGACAGGGGGACTACACCTTC	CASSLAAGQGDYTF
NA	TRBV6-5	NA	TRBJ2-7	TGTGCCAGCAGGGCCCCGGGGGTCTCGATCTACGAGCAGTACTTC	CASRAPGVSIYEQYF
NA	TRBV27	few	TRBJ2-1	TGTGCCAGCAAACCGGGACACCACAATGAGCAGTTCTTC	CASKPGHHNEQFF
NA	TRBV30	NA	TRBJ2-1	TGTGCCTGGAGAAAAGGCGTACAGGGCAGTGAGCAGTTCTTC	CAWRKGVQGSEQFF
TRBD1	TRBV5-6	NA	TRBJ2-4	TGTGCCAGCAGCCTAGGGACAGTAAAAAACATTCAGTACTTC	CASSLGTVKNIQYF
NA	TRBV5-1	NA	TRBJ2-5	TGCGCCAGCAGCGTTGTGGGGGGTCAAGAGACCCAGTACTTC	CASSVVGGQETQYF
NA	TRBV7-2	few	TRBJ2-7	TGTGCCAGCAGCTCTCCCGGGAGAGGGGGAGGTTACGAGCAGTACTTC	CASSSPGRGGGYEQYF
TRBD1	TRBV6-5	NA	TRBJ2-5	TGTGCCAGATGGACAGGATGGGTTCAAGAGACCCAGTACTTC	CARWTGWVQETQYF
TRBD2	TRBV9	NA	TRBJ2-1	TGTGCCAGCAGCGTAGCGGGAGGGCACTACAATGAGCAGTTCTTC	CASSVAGGHYNEQFF
TRBD1	TRBV5-1	NA	TRBJ2-5	TGCGCCAGCAGCTTGGTGGGGACAGGGATCGCGGAGACCCAGTACTTC	CASSLVGTGIAETQYF
TRBD1	TRBV4-3	few	TRBJ1-2	TGCGCCAGCAGCCACACGGACAGGGGCTATGGCTACACCTTC	CASSHTDRGYGYTF
NA	TRBV5-1	few	TRBJ2-4	TGCGCCAGCAGCTTGACCATCCGGAAAAACATTCAGTACTTC	CASSLTIRKNIQYF